This is a list of T cell receptor beta chains from one sample in a study of OX40 agonist ivuxolimab in advanced cancers. Profiled with immunoSEQ multiplex PCR; TCRdb holds only in-frame clones, not every one. The table has tens of thousands of clones, 88% seen once. The sequencing here drew on CD4+ or CD8+ T cells sorted from blood, taken in a trial of the OX40 agonist ivuxolimab. Receptors originate from an adult with an advanced solid tumor such as melanoma, head and neck, liver or kidney cancer. The CDR3 runs from the conserved cysteine through the conserved F or W. A D gene is named only where the DNA matches it firmly. Not every row has a clone size; where given, it reads once, few, many or a size class.

clone size: few; J gene: TRBJ1-4; V gene: TRBV7-9; D gene: .; CDR3 protein: CAYREGEKLFF; CDR3 DNA: TGTGCTTACCGGGAGGGTGAAAAACTGTTTTTT
clone size: .; J gene: TRBJ2-5; V gene: TRBV5-1; D gene: TRBD2; CDR3 protein: CASSDPRGGQETQYF; CDR3 DNA: TGCGCCAGCAGCGACCCACGGGGGGGGCAAGAGACCCAGTACTTC
clone size: .; J gene: TRBJ1-2; V gene: TRBV7-9; D gene: TRBD1; CDR3 protein: CASSSGQGRGYTF; CDR3 DNA: TGTGCCAGCAGCTCGGGACAGGGGAGAGGCTACACCTTC
clone size: .; J gene: TRBJ1-3; V gene: TRBV25-1; D gene: TRBD1; CDR3 protein: CASSPDRVLNTIYF; CDR3 DNA: TGTGCCAGCAGCCCCGACAGGGTTTTAAACACCATATATTTT
clone size: .; J gene: TRBJ2-2; V gene: TRBV10-1; D gene: .; CDR3 protein: CASSATRTGELFF; CDR3 DNA: TGCGCCAGCAGTGCCACCCGAACCGGGGAGCTGTTTTTT
clone size: .; J gene: TRBJ1-2; V gene: TRBV2; D gene: .; CDR3 protein: CASLDSRGPYGYTF; CDR3 DNA: TGTGCCAGCTTGGACAGCAGGGGACCCTATGGCTACACCTTC
clone size: .; J gene: TRBJ1-1; V gene: TRBV5-1; D gene: .; CDR3 protein: CASSADTEAFF; CDR3 DNA: TGCGCCAGCAGCGCGGACACTGAAGCTTTCTTT
clone size: once; J gene: TRBJ1-2; V gene: TRBV19; D gene: .; CDR3 protein: CASSFREVNGYTF; CDR3 DNA: TGTGCCAGTAGTTTCAGGGAAGTAAATGGCTACACCTTC
clone size: few; J gene: TRBJ1-5; V gene: TRBV4-1; D gene: .; CDR3 protein: CASSDGRRDPNQPQHF; CDR3 DNA: TGCGCCAGCAGCGACGGTAGGAGGGACCCTAATCAGCCCCAGCATTTT
clone size: .; J gene: TRBJ2-7; V gene: TRBV6-5; D gene: TRBD1; CDR3 protein: CASSYRDRAYEQYF; CDR3 DNA: TGTGCCAGCAGTTACCGGGACAGGGCTTACGAGCAGTACTTC
clone size: .; J gene: TRBJ2-5; V gene: TRBV5-1; D gene: .; CDR3 protein: CASGGGQEGETQYF; CDR3 DNA: TGCGCCAGCGGGGGGGGACAGGAGGGGGAGACCCAGTACTTC
clone size: medium-sized; J gene: TRBJ2-2; V gene: TRBV7-8; D gene: TRBD1; CDR3 protein: CASSLRAGGGNTGELFF; CDR3 DNA: TGTGCCAGCAGCTTAAGGGCAGGGGGCGGGAACACCGGGGAGCTGTTTTTT
clone size: once; J gene: TRBJ1-4; V gene: TRBV6-5; D gene: .; CDR3 protein: CASKQGSNEKLFF; CDR3 DNA: TGTGCCAGCAAACAAGGCTCTAATGAAAAACTGTTTTTT
clone size: medium-sized; J gene: TRBJ1-2; V gene: TRBV4-2; D gene: .; CDR3 protein: CASSQDARHGYTF; CDR3 DNA: TGTGCCAGCAGCCAAGATGCCAGGCATGGCTACACCTTC
clone size: few; J gene: TRBJ1-3; V gene: TRBV19; D gene: .; CDR3 protein: CASYRGGSGNTIYF; CDR3 DNA: TGTGCCAGCTACCGCGGCGGCTCTGGAAACACCATATATTTT
clone size: .; J gene: TRBJ2-2; V gene: TRBV7-6; D gene: .; CDR3 protein: CASSFDTGELFF; CDR3 DNA: TGTGCCAGCAGCTTCGACACCGGGGAGCTGTTTTTT
clone size: .; J gene: TRBJ1-5; V gene: TRBV4-1; D gene: TRBD1; CDR3 protein: CASSQGGQGNQPQHF; CDR3 DNA: TGCGCCAGCAGCCAAGGGGGACAGGGGAATCAGCCCCAGCATTTT
clone size: .; J gene: TRBJ2-1; V gene: TRBV7-9; D gene: TRBD2; CDR3 protein: CASSPRGGAGGFYNEQFF; CDR3 DNA: TGTGCCAGCAGCCCACGGGGTGGAGCGGGAGGGTTCTACAATGAGCAGTTCTTC
clone size: .; J gene: TRBJ2-7; V gene: TRBV10-3; D gene: .; CDR3 protein: CAISEGKGYEQYF; CDR3 DNA: TGTGCCATCAGTGAGGGCAAGGGCTACGAGCAGTACTTC
clone size: few; J gene: TRBJ1-2; V gene: TRBV6-5; D gene: TRBD1; CDR3 protein: CASSTGQGKYGYTF; CDR3 DNA: TGTGCCAGCAGCACGGGACAGGGGAAATATGGCTACACCTTC
clone size: .; J gene: TRBJ1-4; V gene: TRBV18; D gene: .; CDR3 protein: CASSPFKWTRNEKLFF; CDR3 DNA: TGTGCCAGCTCACCATTTAAATGGACGCGGAATGAAAAACTGTTTTTT
clone size: .; J gene: TRBJ2-7; V gene: TRBV5-4; D gene: .; CDR3 protein: CASSLRRNYEQYF; CDR3 DNA: TGTGCCAGCAGCTTGCGTCGGAACTACGAGCAGTACTTC